This T cell receptor (beta chain) was found in a study of Ad26.COV2.S vaccination and SARS-CoV-2 variants. The method was immunoSEQ multiplex PCR; TCRdb's version includes in-frame clones alone and lacks a portion of them. The top ten clones hold approximately 1.5% of a sample with roughly 700,000 clones, 70% to 90% of them seen once. Documented treatment: some 20 received Ad26.COV2.S at low or high dose, single or two shots; roughly five received placebo; per-sample allocation not given. The samples were gathered on day 63 after the first injection of vaccine or placebo. Germline lookup yields CDR1 SQVTM and CDR2 ANQGSEA. V lost 5 bases, J lost 7 bases, and 4 bases stayed unmatched. The CDR3 runs to 12 residues. This clone was picked up one time.

Sequenced material: peripheral blood, taken in a trial of Ad26.COV2.S vaccine versus placebo. This TCR derives from a person between 18 and 60 years old who received the Ad26.COV2.S COVID-19 vaccine or a placebo. The V gene is TRBV29-1, the J gene TRBJ2-7; 11 bases align to TRBD2. CDR3: CSVLAGGREQYF. The CDR3 region has the DNA TGCAGCGTTTTAGCGGGAGGGCGAGAGCAGTACTTC.